These 31 T cell receptor beta chains originate from one sample sequenced in a study of blood T cells in healthy people across ages. A second PCR, run for about 7 to 11 cycles, used a sample-barcoded 5' primer plus a J-beta primer mix. TCRdb independently ran MiXCR on the 5' RACE reads; one entry per CDR3 protein. The sample shows 1,300,000 or so distinct CDR3 sequences, 59% of them seen only once. The material sequenced was blood. These receptors were collected from a man younger than 35 in good health.

This clonotype was found a few times. This chain uses TRBV5-1 with TRBJ2-1; 10 positions agree with TRBD2. The V gene's germline CDR1 is SGHRS and CDR2 YFSETQ. With 0 bases clipped from V and 6 bases from J, the junction kept 6 bases outside the gene matches. The CDR3 extends over 16 amino acids. The CDR3 region has the DNA TGCGCCAGCAGCTTGGTACGTGCTAGCGGGAGCAATGAGCAGTTCTTC. It encodes CASSLVRASGSNEQFF.

The table lists this clonotype with a few counts. The chain uses TRBV4-1 and TRBJ2-5, with D possibly matching TRBD2 (5 bases). Looked up from germline, CDR1 is MGHRA and CDR2 is YSYEKL. V gave up 7 bases and J gave up 0 bases, with 15 bases separating them. The CDR3 length is 15 residues. CDR3 bases: TGCGCCAGCAACCCCGGACGGGGAAACCAAGAGACCCAGTACTTC. The encoded protein is CASNPGRGNQETQYF.

The chain has TRBV12-3 or TRBV12-4 and TRBJ2-3, with D perhaps given as TRBD1 or TRBD2 (9 bases each). V lost 5 bases and J 7 bases, leaving 25 bases between the germline ends. CDR3 size: 17 residues. CDR3 in DNA: TGTGCCAGCAGTGGGTCTAGCGGGACAGGGCACGAAAATACGCAGTATTTT. Amino acid sequence: CASSGSSGTGHENTQYF.

This clonotype came up many times. It may be a read error: a sequence one base away is much more abundant. The chain uses TRBV6-2 or TRBV6-3 and TRBJ2-2; D gene ambiguous. Looked up from germline, CDR1 is MNHEY and CDR2 is SVGEGT. The length of the CDR3 is 14 residues. CDR3: CASSDSDNTGELFF. CDR3 DNA sequence: TGTGCCAGCAGTGACTCGGACAACACCGGGGAGCTGTTTTTT.

This chain joins TRBV5-1 and TRBJ2-1; 10 bases are a match to TRBD1. Unmatched junction bases numbered 10, after V lost 5 bases and J lost 8 bases. The CDR3 is 15 residues long. Germline CDR1 is SGHRS and CDR2 is YFSETQ. The CDR3 loop is CASRPGTGDTDEQFF. CDR3 bases: TGCGCCAGCAGGCCCGGGACAGGGGATACCGATGAGCAGTTCTTC.

This clonotype was counted between two and nine times. This chain links TRBV27 with TRBJ1-1; D possibly corresponds to TRBD1 (6 bases). From germline, CDR1 is MNHEY and CDR2 SMNVEV (reference sequence). The germline V and J ends were trimmed by 1 base and 1 base, with 10 bases remaining between them. This CDR3 is built from 15 residues. CDR3 coding DNA: TGTGCCAGCAGTTTATTGGGCAGGGGGAACACTGAAGCTTTCTTT. Its translation is CASSLLGRGNTEAFF.

The chain combines TRBV29-1 with TRBJ1-1; D uncertain. The CDR3 length is 12 residues. Germline V gene data show CDR1 as SQVTM and CDR2 as ANQGSEA. Trimming left V 6 bases short and J 4 bases short, with 12 bases between. The DNA of the CDR3 is TGCAGCGTCCGGGAACAGATCACTGAAGCTTTCTTT. It translates to CSVREQITEAFF.

The V gene is TRBV5-1, the J gene TRBJ2-5, with 10 bases matching TRBD2. Germline lookup yields CDR1 SGHRS and CDR2 YFSETQ. Trimming at V came to 0 bases and at J to 7 bases, leaving 9 bases not matched to a gene. The CDR3 contains 16 residues. The CDR3 region has the DNA TGCGCCAGCAGCTTGGGGCCCCTAGCGGGAGAGGGGACCCAGTACTTC. Its protein is CASSLGPLAGEGTQYF.

This clonotype has just a few counts. The chain is built from TRBV5-1 and TRBJ2-1; 13 positions match TRBD2. With 3 bases clipped from V and 1 base from J, the junction kept 7 bases outside the gene matches. The CDR3 length is 18 residues. The germline gives CDR1 SGHRS, CDR2 YFSETQ. CDR3 bases: TGCGCCAGCAGCTCGCCGGGACTAGCGGGACTTTCCTACAATGAGCAGTTCTTC. This encodes CASSSPGLAGLSYNEQFF.

The chain has TRBV29-1 and TRBJ2-1; 7 bases map to TRBD2. Germline CDR1 SQVTM, CDR2 ANQGSEA. There are 11 residues in the CDR3. Trimming at V came to 7 bases and at J to 10 bases, leaving 7 bases not matched to a gene. CDR3 amino acids: CSGWEGEEQFF. In DNA form, the CDR3 reads TGCAGCGGGTGGGAGGGAGAGGAGCAGTTCTTC.

The chain employs TRBV9 and TRBJ2-1; D could derive from TRBD1 or TRBD2 (6 bases each). From germline, CDR1 is SGDLS and CDR2 YYNGEE. Trimming took off 2 bases at V and 7 bases at J, with 16 bases between the two ends. The CDR3 runs to 15 residues. The DNA for the CDR3 is TGTGCCAGCAGCGTGACCGGGGGCCGCCTAAATGAGCAGTTCTTC. The encoded protein is CASSVTGGRLNEQFF.

The V gene is TRBV14, the J gene TRBJ2-7; D not resolved. The J call may be faulty, since TRBJ2-5 better matches the DNA end. Germline lookup yields CDR1 SGHDN and CDR2 FVKESK. This CDR3 is 13 amino acids long. CDR3 bases: TGTGCCAGCAGCAAGCTCCCGGTAGAGACCCAGTACTTC. It yields the protein CASSKLPVETQYF.

The V call is TRBV6-2 or TRBV6-3, the J call TRBJ1-2; D not resolved. The CDR3 has 14 residues. Germline V gene sequence: CDR1 MNHEY, CDR2 SVGEGT. Trimming pared 6 bases from V and 4 bases from J, leaving 15 bases between. The CDR3 nucleotides read TGTGCCAGCAGACACCCCACAGAGACCTATGGCTACACCTTC. It yields the protein CASRHPTETYGYTF.

The J gene is TRBJ1-1, the V gene TRBV5-6; D gene unclear. Germline V gene sequence: CDR1 SGHDT, CDR2 YYEEEE. V lost 1 base and J 1 base, leaving 11 bases between the germline ends. The length of the CDR3 is 15 residues. The CDR3: CASSLLGLANTEAFF. In DNA form, the CDR3 reads TGTGCCAGCAGCTTGTTGGGGTTGGCGAACACTGAAGCTTTCTTT. The entire variable domain, with the rest obtained from reference TRBV5-6 and TRBJ1-1, is as follows: DAGVTQSPTHLIKTRGQQVTLRCSPKSGHDTVSWYQQALGQGPQFIFQYYEEEERQRGNFPDRFSGHQFPNYSSELNVNALLLGDSALYLCASSLLGLANTEAFFGQGTRLTVV.

V is TRBV21-1 and J is TRBJ1-6. TRBV21-1 is given as a pseudogene. This CDR3 region has 13 residues. CDR3 residues: CASSASHNSPLHF. In nucleotides, the CDR3 is TGTGCCAGCAGCGCCTCCCATAATTCACCCCTCCACTTT.

The rearrangement uses TRBV7-9 and TRBJ2-5, with unresolved D. CDR1 SEHNR and CDR2 FQNEAQ come from the germline V gene (reference sequence). The V and J ends lost 8 bases and 0 bases respectively, with 10 bases between them. There are 13 residues in the CDR3. The CDR3 bases are TGTGCCAGCTTGGCCGCGTACCAAGAGACCCAGTACTTC. It encodes CASLAAYQETQYF.

This clonotype turned up a few times. This chain links TRBV7-6 with TRBJ1-5, with 10 bases that match TRBD1. CDR1 is SGHVS, CDR2 FNYEAQ, per germline. V was pared by 0 bases and J by 7 bases, with 0 bases of the junction left unmatched. This CDR3 has 14 residues. The CDR3 nucleotides are TGTGCCAGCAGCTTAGCGGACAGGGGGCAGCCCCAGCATTTT. As protein: CASSLADRGQPQHF.

The chain is built from TRBV9 and TRBJ2-3; D gene ambiguous. Trimming shortened V by 3 bases and J by 5 bases, and 10 bases separated the two germline ends. CDR1 and CDR2 (germline): SGDLS, YYNGEE. This CDR3 contains 13 residues. The CDR3 reads CASSGLFEDTQYF. The CDR3 DNA is TGTGCCAGCAGCGGTCTTTTTGAAGATACGCAGTATTTT.

The V and J genes are TRBV12-3 or TRBV12-4 and TRBJ2-1; 8 bases match TRBD2. Trimming took 6 bases from V and 3 from J; bases not matched to a gene: 13. The CDR3 loop spans 17 amino acids. The CDR3 loop reads CASSLRLARQFYNEQFF. In nucleotides, the CDR3 is TGTGCCAGCAGCCTACGACTAGCGCGGCAGTTCTACAATGAGCAGTTCTTC.

In its sample, this clonotype was seen once. This rearrangement joins TRBV5-1 to TRBJ2-1; D gene uncertain. V lost 0 bases, J lost 5 bases, and 12 bases lay in between. There are 15 residues in the CDR3. The germline gives CDR1 SGHRS, CDR2 YFSETQ. In nucleotides, the CDR3 is TGCGCCAGCAGCTTGGATGGGATTGCTCACAATGAGCAGTTCTTC. This codes for CASSLDGIAHNEQFF.

This clonotype has more than one count but fewer than ten. V is TRBV20-1 and J is TRBJ2-5; 7 positions agree with TRBD1. The CDR3 totals 15 residues. V shed 2 bases and J 4 bases; nucleotides not matched to a gene: 10. CDR1 DFQATT and CDR2 SNEGSKA come from the germline V gene (reference sequence). CDR3 nucleotides: TGCAGTGCTAGATCAACGACAGGGCGGTCAGAGACCCAGTACTTC. Translating it yields CSARSTTGRSETQYF.

This clonotype was seen a handful of times. J is TRBJ2-1 and V is TRBV29-1, with D perhaps matching TRBD1 (5 bases). The germline V and J ends were trimmed by 4 bases and 8 bases, with 15 bases remaining between them. The CDR3 loop spans 13 amino acids. CDR1 is SQVTM, CDR2 ANQGSEA, per germline. DNA of the CDR3: TGCAGCGTTGCAGGGAACTTAATGGATGAGCAGTTCTTC. Translation gives CSVAGNLMDEQFF.

There are a few counts of this clonotype. This sequence joins TRBV20-1 and TRBJ2-7; no definite D call. Germline V lookup: CDR1 DFQATT, CDR2 SNEGSKA (reference sequence). V was clipped by 2 bases and J by 0 bases, with 8 bases between them. The CDR3 runs to 13 residues. As DNA, the CDR3 is TGCAGTGCTAGAAAGCGCATCTCCTACGAGCAGTACTTC. It specifies CSARKRISYEQYF.

This clonotype was observed a handful of times. The CDR3 loop reads CASTGGNEQYF. The CDR3 nucleotides read TGCGCCAGCACCGGGGGGAACGAGCAGTACTTC. This chain joins TRBV5-1 and TRBJ2-7; 7 bases line up with TRBD2. V was clipped by 6 bases and J by 5 bases; unmatched bases: 2. CDR3 size: 11 residues. Germline CDR1 reads SGHRS; CDR2 reads YFSETQ.

The chain carries TRBV4-2 and TRBJ2-7, with TRBD1 identical over 9 bases. The J segment lost 3 bases and the V segment lost 2 bases, leaving 8 bases of the junction unmatched. The CDR3 is 16 amino acids. The V gene's germline CDR1 is LGHNA and CDR2 YNFKEQ. The CDR3 nucleotides are TGTGCCAGCAGCCAACTTGGGACAGGGAATGTCTACGAGCAGTACTTC. Its translation is CASSQLGTGNVYEQYF.

The V call is TRBV18, the J call TRBJ1-4, with 9 bases fitting TRBD1. Trimming removed 1 base from V and 6 bases from J; junction bases left unmatched: 15. This CDR3 is built from 19 residues. Germline V CDR1 and CDR2: KGHSH, LQKENI. CDR3 sequence: CASSPLGLEWTGVDEKLFF. For the CDR3, the DNA is TGTGCCAGCTCACCACTCGGACTTGAATGGACAGGGGTGGATGAAAAACTGTTTTTT.

The V call is TRBV27, the J call TRBJ2-1; 9 bases align to TRBD2. The CDR3 is 16 amino acids. Germline V CDR1 and CDR2: MNHEY, SMNVEV (reference sequence). V was pared by 5 bases and J by 4 bases, with 9 bases of the junction left unmatched. The CDR3 nucleotides read TGTGCCAGCAGTCCGCCCTTTAGCGGGGGTTACAATGAGCAGTTCTTC. Translating it yields CASSPPFSGGYNEQFF.

Only a few counts were recorded for this clonotype. The chain links TRBV7-2 to TRBJ2-1, with D perhaps TRBD1 (6 bases). Germline assignment: CDR1 SGHTA and CDR2 FQGNSA. V dropped 6 bases and J dropped 8 bases, with 17 bases sitting between them. The CDR3 consists of 14 residues. DNA for the CDR3: TGTGCCAGCAGTCAGGGGCGAGTGAACCATGAGCAGTTCTTC. Its protein product is CASSQGRVNHEQFF.

V usage is TRBV6-6 and J usage is TRBJ1-5, with 7 bases that match TRBD1. Germline V gene sequence: CDR1 MNHNY, CDR2 SVGAGI (reference sequence). The CDR3 sequence is 15 residues long. The ends lost 2 bases at V and 7 bases at J; junction bases unmatched: 8. The CDR3: CASSYDDRVGQPQHF. As DNA, the CDR3 is TGTGCCAGCAGTTACGACGACAGGGTAGGGCAGCCCCAGCATTTT.

The J gene is TRBJ2-5, the V gene TRBV25-1, with TRBD2 identical over 12 bases. The CDR3 covers 21 residues. The germline CDR1 and CDR2 sequences are MGHDK and SYGVNS. Losses at the gene ends were 5 bases for V and 1 base for J; bases not matched to a gene: 20. The CDR3 region has the DNA TGTGCCAGCAGTAAACCGGAAGGGACTAGCGGGCCTCGAAACACCCAAGAGACCCAGTACTTC. It specifies CASSKPEGTSGPRNTQETQYF.

This clonotype was picked up one time. The junction departs from germline at one end; a sequencing error may be responsible. The chain employs TRBV20-1 and TRBJ2-1; 9 positions agree with TRBD1. Germline V gene lookup returns CDR1 DFQATT and CDR2 SNEGSKA (reference sequence). The CDR3 spans 15 residues. CDR3 sequence (DNA): TGCAGTGCTCCGGGACAGGGCAACTCCTACAATGAGCGGTTCTTC. It translates to CSAPGQGNSYNERFF.